This entry lists 3 T cell receptor beta chains sequenced from one sample in a study of blood T cell repertoires in COVID-19 (TCRdb year 2020). Receptor libraries were prepared by the immunoSEQ multiplex PCR assay. Entries here come from immuneACCESS through TCRdb and include only in-frame sequences with V and J called. Some clones fail to appear in such tables; in the studies checked, an unresolved V gene covers under half of the shortfall, and the cause of the remainder is unknown. Recorded for this sample are around 49,000 clones; 75% to 85% of them occurred a single time. The ten top clones hold about 2.7% of the sample. Sequenced material: peripheral blood. All receptors come from a woman aged 55-70 years with acute or convalescent COVID-19.

The chain employs TRBV10-3 and TRBJ2-7; 13 bases align to TRBD2. The CDR3 length is 14 residues. The germline V gene encodes CDR1 ENHRY and CDR2 SYGVKD. J gave up 7 bases and V 4 bases, and 4 bases lay outside the gene matches. CDR3 sequence reads: CAISGTSGSQEQYF. In DNA, the CDR3 is TGTGCCATCAGTGGGACTAGCGGGAGTCAGGAGCAGTACTTC.

This clone was observed a few times. The chain joins TRBV2 to TRBJ2-3; 9 nucleotides align to TRBD2. CDR3 size: 15 residues. The J segment lost 1 base and the V segment lost 7 bases, leaving 6 bases of the junction unmatched. Germline V gene sequence: CDR1 SNHLY, CDR2 FYNNEI. The CDR3 DNA reads TGTGCCAGCACGAATATAGCGGGGGGCACAGATACGCAGTATTTT. Translating gives CASTNIAGGTDTQYF.

DNA of the CDR3: TGTGCCAGCAGCCAGGGACAGACTAACTATGGCTACACCTTC. Translation gives CASSQGQTNYGYTF. V usage is TRBV16 and J usage is TRBJ1-2; 7 nucleotides align to TRBD1. This CDR3 region has 14 residues. V was pared by 3 bases and J by 0 bases, with 1 base of the junction left unmatched. Germline V gives CDR1 KGHSY, CDR2 FQNENV.